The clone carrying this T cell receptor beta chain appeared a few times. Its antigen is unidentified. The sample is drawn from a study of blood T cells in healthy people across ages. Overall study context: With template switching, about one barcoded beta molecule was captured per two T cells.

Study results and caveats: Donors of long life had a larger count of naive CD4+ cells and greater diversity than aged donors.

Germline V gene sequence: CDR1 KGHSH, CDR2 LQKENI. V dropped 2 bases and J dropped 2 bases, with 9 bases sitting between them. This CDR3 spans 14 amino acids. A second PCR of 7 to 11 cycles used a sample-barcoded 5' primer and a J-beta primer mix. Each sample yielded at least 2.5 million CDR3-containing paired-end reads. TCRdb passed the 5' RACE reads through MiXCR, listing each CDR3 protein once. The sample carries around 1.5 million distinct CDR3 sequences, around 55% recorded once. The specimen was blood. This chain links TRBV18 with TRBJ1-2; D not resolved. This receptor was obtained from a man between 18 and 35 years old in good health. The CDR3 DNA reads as TGTGCCAGCTCACCAGTCGAGATGAACTATGGCTACACCTTC. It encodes CASSPVEMNYGYTF.